This T cell receptor (beta chain) was identified during a study of cytomegalovirus exposure and HLA in healthy donors (TCRdb year 2017). Describing the broader study: In an earlier analysis of roughly 590 of the donors, approximately 260 Gb of sequence data and approximately 100 million unique TCR beta sequences from 180 million or so T cells were reported. Around 300 gigabases of sequencing data and 70 million to 100 million unique TCR sequences were included in an early release covering 550 to 800 HLA-typed donors. Of the roughly 400 genotyped donors, about 84% fell in the genetic ancestry cluster associated with self-reported Caucasian donors. The study was designed to test whether signatures of past pathogen exposure could be identified by cataloging public T cell receptors. The study profiled the T cell repertoires of 550 to 700 subjects by immunosequencing and related them to cytomegalovirus serostatus. A separate validation cohort of roughly 130 different subjects was used in addition to the roughly 620-subject first cohort. The study combined high-throughput TCR immunosequencing, statistical association of individual TCRs with disease status, and machine learning to predict cytomegalovirus infection status. A later analysis re-examined previously published TCR beta repertoires from around 670 donors and added high-resolution HLA genotyping to investigate patterns of TCR occurrence. In the later analysis, no new phenotypic data were used to find candidate immune exposures; instead, reliance was placed on TCR beta sequences and their occurrence across donors. An earlier analysis of 587 of the donors used high-throughput TCR beta sequencing to judge whether each TCR beta V gene segment behaved as functional or pseudogenic. Donor age, sex, ethnicity and CMV serostatus were compiled together with the repertoire data. A later genetic analysis took genome-wide SNP genotypes for about three fifths of the 666 donors and used that subset as a discovery cohort. Every repertoire in the discovery cohort had been generated on one and the same sequencing platform. HLA typing covered class I and class II loci at four-digit resolution. Typing coverage varied by locus: roughly 629-640 donors for A, B, C, DRB1 and DQB1; 522 for DQA1; 600 to 610 for DPA1; roughly 470 for DPB1. Several DR-DQ haplotypes were treated as single units for association and clustering because of strong linkage in the cohort. Among almost 400 genotyped donors of the cohort, an average of 235,054 unique TCR beta nucleotide sequences were sequenced per donor, 15% to 20% of them non-productive. Findings and caveats that apply to the study as a whole: It was suggested by the authors that the approach could potentially be generalized to other disease states and immunological phenotypes. A later genetic analysis reported fewer N-insertions in productive TCRs among donors in an Asian-associated ancestry cluster than the roughly 700-donor mean. In a later analysis, several top co-occurrence clusters were reported to appear linked to parvovirus B19, influenza, CMV and Epstein-Barr virus. HLA typing was unavailable for some donors at each locus, so association tests used only the typed subset. In vitro tests confirmed that a few of the cytomegalovirus-associated TCR beta chains recognize cytomegalovirus antigens. A further reported finding was that TCR beta sequences accurately predicted the HLA-A and HLA-B alleles for most subjects in the first cohort. Linkage disequilibrium might explain the correlated functional status among segregating V segments, but an unknown experimental factor could not be excluded. The 87-base-pair reads could not distinguish some IMGT-functional V segments, including TRBV6-2 and TRBV6-3, so those segments were excluded. This cohort had only TCR beta chains sequenced, and the lack of alpha or paired-chain data limited which features could be detected. In a later analysis, the rate of TCR association differed among HLA loci, with DRB1 alleles having the most associated TCRs and HLA-C alleles having the fewest. Over 15 rarely observed V segments, including chromosome 9 orphons, were excluded from the earlier analysis of approximately 600 of the donors because counts were too low. A later analysis associated around 16,000 TCR beta sequences with specific HLA alleles at a false discovery rate of 0.05. In both the original and validation cohorts, the classifier was reported to diagnose cytomegalovirus status with high specificity and sensitivity. Most TCR sequences were observed very rarely across donors, whereas some public TCRs were present in many individuals. When HLA alleles, especially DR and DQ, strongly co-occurred, TCR associations were difficult to assign to individual alleles. The sequencing pipeline was judged likely to have produced a cluster of highly shared sequence variants as a technical artifact. In a later analysis, HLA-associated TCR beta chains were found to be more clonally expanded and to have lower generation probabilities than equally common non-associated chains. Broadly in line with IMGT annotations, most TCR beta V segments showed up in productive rearrangements about 87% or about 30% of the time in an earlier analysis of roughly 590 of the donors. According to a later analysis, most CMV-associated TCR beta chains appeared to be HLA-restricted, and the HLA associations seemed to be driven largely by CMV exposure. Immune exposure information for the cohort was limited to CMV serostatus. V-gene and J-gene trimming of TCR beta chains was associated with a missense DCLRE1C variant in a later genetic analysis, and the association was replicated in an independent cohort. Presence/absence analyses assumed roughly uniform sequencing depth across donors, an assumption that may not hold. The study gave a list of 150 to 200 TCR beta chains associated with cytomegalovirus.

This clone was counted only a few times. The clone's antigen remains unknown. No per-base quality is available; no much larger clone lies one base away. The cohort consisted of some 670 healthy bone marrow donors. Cohort members were all nominally healthy when sampled, although unrecorded immune exposures were likely present. The donor tested CMV seropositive and was one of the 289 seropositive cohort members. Every donor gave a peripheral blood sample, and the peripheral blood mononuclear cells from that sample were used for TCR beta sequencing. The Qiagen DNeasy Blood Extraction Kit was used to extract genomic DNA from the blood cell samples. CDR1 SNHLY and CDR2 FYNNEI were looked up in the germline V gene. V drops 7 bases and J drops 2 bases, leaving 9 bases in between. From the cysteine through the phenylalanine, the CDR3 covers 12 amino acids. CDR3 DNA is the only sequence kept; it has 36 bases, read in frame from the first base.

Library method: the immunoSEQ multiplex PCR assay. The multiplex PCR relied on a mix of 60 forward primers for TCR Vbeta segments and 13 reverse primers for TCR Jbeta segments. The CDR3 region of rearranged TCR beta genes was amplified from genomic DNA by a multiplex PCR assay. The Illumina HiSeq System was used to sequence the amplified TCR beta libraries as 87-base-pair reads. The published analysis was carried out like this. In a later analysis, tens of millions of unique TCR beta chains were counted across the approximately 640 repertoires, and roughly 11 million of these chains were shared by at least two donors. Raw reads were error-corrected and collapsed into unique sequences with a nearest-neighbor algorithm that merged closely related sequences to remove PCR and sequencing errors. V, D and J gene segments were assigned by aligning CDR3 sequences to IMGT reference sequences. For a sequence to be retained, a match of at least six nucleotides was required to both a V gene segment and a J gene segment. Rearrangements were called productive when the CDR3 lacked stop codons and stayed in frame with V and J; all others were non-productive. CDR3 was defined by IMGT convention, running from the second conserved V-encoded cysteine to the conserved J-encoded phenylalanine. In an earlier analysis of roughly 610 of the donors, sequences lacking an unambiguous match to a single V gene segment were excluded. In an earlier analysis of around 590 of the donors, a V segment was called functional when productive rearrangements were above 56.7%, and segregating when the standard deviation between donors exceeded 5%. A statistical classification framework was built to diagnose cytomegalovirus status from the catalog of TCR beta chain sequences. In a later analysis, TCR nucleotide sequences were compared against IMGT/GENE-DB human TR gene sequences so that V and J genes could be assigned. The TCRdist pipeline was used in a later analysis to assign CDR3 sequences and most-parsimonious VDJ recombination scenarios. In a later analysis, each TCR beta chain was defined by its CDR3 amino acid sequence together with its V-gene family, and reads without a unique V-gene family were excluded. A later analysis removed 550 to 700 highly shared, low-generation-probability nucleotide sequences to deal with suspected cross-contamination and a sequencing artifact. In a later analysis, a clonal expansion index for each public chain was calculated from normalized within-repertoire ranks of inferred template counts. Generation probabilities in a later analysis came from a VDJ recombination model fitted to out-of-frame rearrangements, and those results were checked against IGoR. Hypergeometric tests were used in a later analysis to score TCR-TCR, TCR-HLA and TCR-CMV co-occurrence, with a repertoire-size bias correction applied to the TCR pairs. False discovery rates were estimated in a later analysis by permuting HLA or CMV assignments 20 times. In a later analysis, co-occurring TCRs were grouped using DBSCAN, with TCRdist sequence similarity added in when clustering inside HLA-allele-positive subsets. Repertoires with fewer than 30,000 or more than 120,000 public chains were left out of co-occurrence clustering, as were about 5 repertoires with anomalous nucleotide sharing. TCRdb limited this immuneACCESS table to in-frame rearrangements with V and J called. A share of clones is missing; checked studies link under half to unresolved V genes, and the rest is unexplained. The V and J calls and clone size were taken over from that table, and D and trimming were inferred from the DNA. For this sample the table gives 100,000 to 150,000 clones, of which 17% were detected only once. The leading ten clones occupy about 3.1% of the sample.

The sequence links TRBV2 to TRBJ2-7, with a tentative D gene TRBD1 over 5 matching bases. Source material: PBMCs. This sequence originates from a female donor in good health and CMV-seropositive. The bases are TGTGCCAGCAAACAGGCACCCTACGAGCAGTACTTC. It translates as CASKQAPYEQYF.